The 20 T cell receptor beta chains presented below share a single source sample, sequenced in a study of cytomegalovirus exposure and HLA in healthy donors. Amplification used 60 Vbeta primers and 13 Jbeta primers. The method was immunoSEQ multiplex PCR; TCRdb's version includes in-frame clones alone and lacks a portion of them. Seen here are more than 150,000 clones, over 75% observed once, and the top ten hold 1%. Material for sequencing was PBMCs. Receptors originate from a woman aged 45-59 years in good health and CMV-seropositive.

The chain couples TRBV5-1 to TRBJ1-1, with a possible D match to TRBD1 (5 bases). The ends were cut back, 0 bases at V and 0 bases at J, with 6 bases in the middle. The length of the CDR3 is 14 residues. CDR1 is SGHRS, CDR2 YFSETQ, per germline. Here the CDR3 DNA reads TGCGCCAGCAGCTTGGGGACACTGAACACTGAAGCTTTCTTT. Translating gives CASSLGTLNTEAFF.

The rearrangement links TRBV7-2 to TRBJ1-6, with D unclear. The CDR3 sequence is 16 residues long. The germline V gene has CDR1 SGHTA and CDR2 FQGNSA. V lost 3 bases to trimming and J lost 7 bases, with 16 bases between them. The CDR3 nucleotides are TGTGCCAGCAGCTTTATTCTGCAGTTCATCAATTCACCCCTCCACTTT. Its translation is CASSFILQFINSPLHF.

The CDR3 DNA follows: TGTGCCAGCAGCTCCACAGGGGGCGACTATGGCTACACCTTC. Protein sequence: CASSSTGGDYGYTF. V and J are TRBV7-2 and TRBJ1-2; 9 bases fit TRBD1. Losses at the gene ends were 4 bases for V and 3 bases for J; bases not matched to a gene: 3. The CDR3 covers 14 residues. Looked up from germline, CDR1 is SGHTA and CDR2 is FQGNSA.

J is TRBJ2-1 and V is TRBV28; 7 nucleotides agree with TRBD2. V gave up 3 bases and J gave up 4 bases; unmatched junction bases: 9. Germline CDR1 reads MDHEN; CDR2 reads SYDVKM. This CDR3 comprises 16 residues. CDR3 protein: CASSFTGGSMYNEQFF. The CDR3, as DNA: TGTGCCAGCAGTTTTACCGGCGGGAGTATGTACAATGAGCAGTTCTTC.

The chain couples TRBV9 to TRBJ1-4, with D perhaps TRBD1 (6 bases). The CDR3 contains 15 residues. Germline CDR1 reads SGDLS; CDR2 reads YYNGEE. V shed 3 bases and J shed 3 bases, with 12 bases lying between them. The CDR3 reads CASSAEGVANEKLFF. In DNA, the CDR3 is TGTGCCAGCAGCGCCGAGGGGGTAGCTAATGAAAAACTGTTTTTT.

The chain employs TRBV10-3 and TRBJ1-1, with D possibly matching TRBD1 (5 bases). The CDR3 has 13 residues. Looked up from germline, CDR1 is ENHRY and CDR2 is SYGVKD. V was cut by 6 bases and J by 3 bases, with 11 bases left in between. CDR3 residues: CAISPTEYTEAFF. CDR3 nucleotides: TGTGCCATCAGCCCGACAGAGTACACTGAAGCTTTCTTT.

This chain joins TRBV14 and TRBJ2-1, with D maybe TRBD1 (5 bases). The CDR3 is 17 residues long. Germline-derived CDR1 and CDR2 are SGHDN and FVKESK. With 0 bases removed from V and 0 bases from J, the gap between germline ends came to 12 bases. The CDR3 DNA follows: TGTGCCAGCAGCCAAGAAACAGGCTGGAGCTCCTACAATGAGCAGTTCTTC. Amino acids: CASSQETGWSSYNEQFF.

The V gene is TRBV7-8, the J gene TRBJ2-5, with no clear D. This CDR3 comprises 13 residues. Germline V lookup: CDR1 SGHVS, CDR2 FQNEAQ. Trimming cost V 5 bases and J 3 bases, with 10 bases left between them. DNA of the CDR3: TGTGCCAGCAGCCCGGGTCCTAAAGAGACCCAGTACTTC. This gives the protein CASSPGPKETQYF.

This clone has more than one count but fewer than ten. This CDR3 reads CASTGQGNTEAFF. In DNA form, the CDR3 reads TGTGCCAGCACAGGACAGGGGAACACTGAAGCTTTCTTT. The chain combines TRBV2 with TRBJ1-1; TRBD1 matches 8 bases. The trim removed 7 bases at V and 1 base at J, leaving 2 bases unmatched. The CDR3 runs 13 residues. Germline CDR1 is SNHLY and CDR2 is FYNNEI.

The V call is TRBV6-1, the J call TRBJ1-4; 9 positions agree with TRBD1. The CDR3 covers 14 residues. The J segment lost 8 bases and the V segment lost 2 bases, leaving 3 bases of the junction unmatched. Germline-derived CDR1 and CDR2 are MNHNS and SASEGT. CDR3 region: CASSENRGREKLFF. CDR3 coding DNA: TGTGCCAGCAGTGAAAACAGGGGGCGCGAAAAACTGTTTTTT.

The rearrangement joins TRBV19 to TRBJ1-6, with 9 bases lining up with TRBD1. The CDR3 runs 15 residues. The J segment lost 9 bases and the V segment lost 3 bases, leaving 6 bases of the junction unmatched. Per germline, CDR1 LNHDA and CDR2 SQIVND (reference sequence). CDR3 DNA: TGTGCCAGTAGTATTTTATCACAGGGGGCTTCACCCCTCCACTTT. Translating it yields CASSILSQGASPLHF.

V usage is TRBV27 and J usage is TRBJ1-1; weak D call: TRBD1 (5 bases). The CDR3 is 13 amino acids. CDR1 MNHEY and CDR2 SMNVEV come from the germline V gene (reference sequence). V was trimmed by 4 bases and J by 8 bases, leaving 14 bases between them. The DNA of the CDR3 is TGTGCCAGCAGTTGGAGCGGGCGGGGCGAAGCTTTCTTT. This sequence encodes CASSWSGRGEAFF.

V is TRBV28 and J is TRBJ1-5, with 9 positions matching TRBD1. CDR1 MDHEN and CDR2 SYDVKM come from the germline V gene. The CDR3 extends over 15 amino acids. V dropped 6 bases and J dropped 8; count of bases not matched to a gene: 11. CDR3 protein: CASRAGTGIFEPQHF. CDR3 DNA sequence: TGTGCCAGCAGAGCTGGGACAGGGATATTTGAGCCCCAGCATTTT.

The chain recombines TRBV9 with TRBJ2-1; D remains ambiguous. This CDR3 spans 11 amino acids. Trimming left V 6 bases short and J 8 bases short, with 9 bases between. CDR1 and CDR2 from the germline V gene are SGDLS and YYNGEE. The CDR3 reads CASMSSHEQFF. In DNA, the CDR3 is TGTGCCAGCATGTCAAGCCATGAGCAGTTCTTC.

The chain carries TRBV15 and TRBJ1-4; the match to TRBD1 covers 10 bases. J lost 8 bases, V lost 3 bases, and 6 bases had no gene match. This CDR3 comprises 15 residues. Germline CDR1 LNHNV, CDR2 YYDKDF (reference sequence). The CDR3 DNA sequence: TGTGCCACCAGCAGTCCCGGGACAGGGGACGAAAAACTGTTTTTT. It specifies CATSSPGTGDEKLFF.

The rearrangement links TRBV6-6 to TRBJ2-1, with 9 bases that match TRBD2. The CDR3 is 15 residues long. V gave up 7 bases and J gave up 8 bases; unmatched junction bases: 12. Germline CDR1 reads MNHNY; CDR2 reads SVGAGI (reference sequence). The CDR3 sequence: CASKTSGRREDEQFF. The CDR3 nucleotides are TGTGCCAGCAAAACCAGCGGGAGGCGTGAGGATGAGCAGTTCTTC.

The genes are TRBV9 and TRBJ2-1; 12 bases align to TRBD2. This CDR3 comprises 19 residues. Looked up from germline, CDR1 is SGDLS and CDR2 is YYNGEE. The V segment lost 0 bases and the J segment 7 bases; nucleotides outside the gene matches: 14. The CDR3 reads CASSVATEVGLAGFNEQFF. CDR3 DNA: TGTGCCAGCAGCGTAGCTACGGAGGTCGGACTAGCGGGATTTAATGAGCAGTTCTTC.

This clone was detected a few times. The chain is built from TRBV9 and TRBJ2-1; D unresolved. This CDR3 is 15 amino acids long. CDR1 SGDLS and CDR2 YYNGEE come from the germline V gene. V was shortened by 0 bases and J by 6 bases, with 13 bases between the two germline ends. DNA for the CDR3: TGTGCCAGCAGCGTAGAGGTGCGGCAGTCCAATGAGCAGTTCTTC. The encoded protein is CASSVEVRQSNEQFF.

This chain links TRBV5-1 with TRBJ1-3; 7 positions agree with TRBD1. Germline V CDR1 and CDR2: SGHRS, YFSETQ. This CDR3 has 15 residues. V was clipped by 7 bases and J by 11 bases; unmatched bases: 18. The CDR3, as DNA: TGCGCCAGCGGGGACAGCCCTTCAGGAGTAGGTGCCATATATTTT. Translated: CASGDSPSGVGAIYF.

V is TRBV27 and J is TRBJ2-7; 7 bases are a match to TRBD1. V shed 6 bases, J shed 2 bases, and the junction held 10 bases outside the gene matches. The CDR3 runs to 15 residues. The germline V gene has CDR1 MNHEY and CDR2 SMNVEV (reference sequence). The CDR3 sequence is CASSFRRQGPYEQYF. The CDR3, as DNA: TGTGCCAGCAGCTTCCGCCGACAGGGCCCCTACGAGCAGTACTTC.